This entry lists 32 T cell receptor beta chains sequenced from one sample in a study of early T cells in non-severe SARS-CoV-2 infection. TCRdb redid the calling of the 5' RACE reads with MiXCR, one entry per CDR3 protein. The data show roughly 81,000 distinct CDR3 sequences, around 10% seen once. The sequencing sample was made of whole blood. These receptors were collected from an adult who was a healthcare worker with PCR-confirmed SARS-CoV-2 infection or an uninfected control (not recorded which).

This clonotype was detected only a few times. The V gene is TRBV28, the J gene TRBJ1-5; D not certain. Between the trimmed V and J ends, which lost 6 bases and 10 bases, there was a span of 13 bases. Germline V gives CDR1 MDHEN, CDR2 SYDVKM. This CDR3 contains 12 residues. CDR3 sequence: CASSSLLGPQHF. CDR3 nucleotide sequence: TGTGCCAGCAGCTCCCTGTTAGGCCCCCAGCATTTT.

V usage is TRBV25-1 and J usage is TRBJ2-3; no definite D call. Looked up from germline, CDR1 is MGHDK and CDR2 is SYGVNS. The CDR3 has 13 residues. V lost 1 base to trimming and J lost 1 base, with 3 bases between them. The CDR3 bases are TGTGCCAGCAGTGAATGGGGCACAGATACGCAGTATTTT. Translated, it gives CASSEWGTDTQYF.

In its sample, this clonotype was seen many times. The V call is TRBV11-2, the J call TRBJ2-5; D perhaps matches TRBD2 (6 bases). Germline V lookup: CDR1 SGHAT, CDR2 FQNNGV. This CDR3 is built from 13 residues. Between the trimmed V and J ends, which lost 3 bases and 5 bases, there was a span of 10 bases. As DNA, the CDR3 is TGTGCCAGCAGCTTGGGACTTTTGGAGACCCAGTACTTC. Its protein is CASSLGLLETQYF.

This clonotype was recorded many times. The chain recombines TRBV28 with TRBJ2-7; D unclear. Germline CDR1 and CDR2: MDHEN and SYDVKM. The ends were cut back, 10 bases at V and 5 bases at J, with 12 bases in the middle. This CDR3 region has 11 residues. CDR3 DNA sequence: TGTGCCACCAAGGGAACTCACGAGCAGTACTTC. It translates to CATKGTHEQYF.

The table lists this clonotype with many counts. The rearrangement links TRBV7-9 to TRBJ2-4; the D gene is possibly TRBD1 (6 bases). Per germline, CDR1 SEHNR and CDR2 FQNEAQ (reference sequence). Trimming removed 5 bases from V and 6 bases from J, with 29 bases in between. The CDR3 spans 19 residues. The CDR3, as DNA: TGTGCCAGCAGCCCCCCTACAACAGGGAAGGTCTTCCTGCGAAACATTCAGTACTTC. Translation: CASSPPTTGKVFLRNIQYF.

In regard to this clonotype: A much larger clonotype is one base distant, so this may be a read error. V usage is TRBV27 and J usage is TRBJ1-2; D not certain. Germline V gene sequence: CDR1 MNHEY, CDR2 SMNVEV (reference sequence). This CDR3 region has 13 residues. The DNA for the CDR3 is TGTGCCAGCAGTTTAAAGGGATTCCATGGCCACACCTTC. This translates into CASSLKGFHGHTF.

This clonotype was picked up many times. J is TRBJ1-5 and V is TRBV11-2; the D is unclear. The CDR3 is 14 residues long. Trimming took off 3 bases at V and 0 bases at J, with 6 bases between the two ends. In germline, CDR1 is SGHAT, CDR2 FQNNGV. The CDR3 sequence: CASSLGFSNQPQHF. CDR3 nucleotide sequence: TGTGCCAGCAGCTTGGGGTTTAGCAATCAGCCCCAGCATTTT.

The rearrangement uses TRBV11-3 and TRBJ1-3; D is undetermined. The CDR3 is 15 amino acids. Trimming removed 3 bases from V and 0 bases from J, with 9 bases in between. CDR1 is SGHNT and CDR2 is YENEEA in the germline V gene. CDR3 residues: CASSFSTASGNTIYF. The CDR3 bases are TGTGCCAGCAGCTTTTCAACAGCCTCTGGAAACACCATATATTTT.

This clonotype was seen a few times. The V gene is TRBV12-3 or TRBV12-4, the J gene TRBJ2-5; the match to TRBD1 covers 7 bases. The CDR3 sequence is 14 residues long. The trim removed 2 bases at V and 5 bases at J, leaving 5 bases unmatched. The CDR3 spells CASSLPGTVETQYF. As DNA, the CDR3 is TGTGCCAGCAGTTTACCCGGGACAGTGGAGACCCAGTACTTC.

This clonotype was observed a handful of times. V and J are TRBV12-3 or TRBV12-4 and TRBJ2-2; possibly TRBD1 for D (6 bases). The CDR3 spans 16 residues. V was shortened by 6 bases and J by 1 base, with 15 bases between the two germline ends. The CDR3 DNA follows: TGTGCCAGCAGAATTACAGGGATATGGAACACCGGGGAGCTGTTTTTT. This sequence encodes CASRITGIWNTGELFF.

The sample holds a few counts of this clonotype. The chain is built from TRBV2 and TRBJ2-5, with 8 positions matching TRBD1. The CDR3 extends over 12 amino acids. After removal of 6 bases from V and 5 bases from J, the junction contained 2 bases not matched to a gene. Per the germline V gene, CDR1 is SNHLY and CDR2 is FYNNEI. DNA of the CDR3: TGTGCCAGCAGGGGACAGGTGGAGACCCAGTACTTC. This gives the protein CASRGQVETQYF.

Only a few counts were recorded for this clonotype. This rearrangement joins TRBV5-1 to TRBJ1-1, with D hard to call. V gave up 0 bases and J gave up 7 bases, with 7 bases separating them. The CDR3 extends over 12 amino acids. The V gene's germline CDR1 is SGHRS and CDR2 YFSETQ. The CDR3, as DNA: TGCGCCAGCAGCTTGGAGGGAGTTGAAGCTTTCTTT. This encodes CASSLEGVEAFF.

Only a few counts were recorded for this clonotype. The CDR3 nucleotides read TGTGCCAGCAGCCCACAGGGGCTAGCGGGAGTAAAGGAGCAGTACTTC. Translated: CASSPQGLAGVKEQYF. V and J are TRBV11-1 and TRBJ2-7; TRBD2 matches at 10 bases. The V and J ends lost 5 bases and 7 bases, in that order; junction bases with no gene match: 14. This CDR3 region has 16 residues. The V gene's germline CDR1 is SGHAT and CDR2 FQDESV (reference sequence).

This clonotype has a count of ten or more. The chain uses TRBV3-1 and TRBJ2-3; perhaps TRBD2 as D (6 bases). The CDR3 consists of 19 residues. Trimming took off 0 bases at V and 6 bases at J, with 25 bases between the two ends. The germline gives CDR1 LGHDT, CDR2 YNNKEL (reference sequence). The DNA for the CDR3 is TGTGCCAGCAGCCAAGAATATACGTCAATGCGGGGCAGCCGGGATACGCAGTATTTT. Translating gives CASSQEYTSMRGSRDTQYF.

This clonotype has a handful of counts. This chain uses TRBV6-6 with TRBJ1-4; the D gene is possibly TRBD1 (6 bases). CDR1 and CDR2 (germline): MNHNY, SVGAGI (reference sequence). CDR3 length equals 17 residues. With 4 bases removed from V and 8 bases from J, the gap between germline ends came to 23 bases. The CDR3 reads CASSSTQRGARGEKLFF. Written as DNA, the CDR3 is TGTGCCAGCAGTTCTACTCAGCGGGGGGCCAGGGGCGAAAAACTGTTTTTT.

The chain uses TRBV6-6 and TRBJ2-5; 9 bases align to TRBD1. This CDR3 is 15 amino acids long. The V gene's germline CDR1 is MNHNY and CDR2 SVGAGI (reference sequence). V dropped 4 bases and J dropped 4; count of bases not matched to a gene: 7. As DNA, the CDR3 is TGTGCCAGCAGTTCCTCGAACAGGGGGCGAGAGACCCAGTACTTC. Translated: CASSSSNRGRETQYF.

The table lists this clonotype with a few counts. V is TRBV25-1 and J is TRBJ2-1; 9 nucleotides match TRBD1. The germline gives CDR1 MGHDK, CDR2 SYGVNS. The CDR3 extends over 15 amino acids. V gave up 2 bases and J gave up 5 bases; unmatched junction bases: 4. This CDR3 reads CASSEPQGAHNEQFF. In DNA form, the CDR3 reads TGTGCCAGCAGTGAACCACAGGGGGCTCACAATGAGCAGTTCTTC. The full variable domain, rest sourced from reference TRBV25-1 and TRBJ2-1, is EADIYQTPRYLVIGTGKKITLECSQTMGHDKMYWYQQDPGMELHLIHYSYGVNSTEKGDLSSESTVSRIRTEHFPLTLESARPSHTSQYLCASSEPQGAHNEQFFGPGTRLTVL.

This clonotype was recorded at least ten times. V is TRBV12-3 or TRBV12-4 and J is TRBJ2-7, with TRBD2 matching 11 bases. The CDR3 runs to 15 residues. V was pared by 6 bases and J by 0 bases, with 4 bases of the junction left unmatched. Written as DNA, the CDR3 is TGTGCCAGCAGGCCCGGGACTAGCGGCTCCTACGAGCAGTACTTC. This codes for CASRPGTSGSYEQYF.

In this sample, this clonotype turned up a few times. This sequence joins TRBV6-1 and TRBJ1-6, with 8 bases aligning to TRBD1. Germline V gene sequence: CDR1 MNHNS, CDR2 SASEGT. The ends lost 6 bases at V and 0 bases at J; junction bases unmatched: 13. The CDR3 length is 19 residues. Here the CDR3 DNA reads TGTGCCAGCAGAACCTTACGGACAGGGCTTAGCTCCTATAATTCACCCCTCCACTTT. Translating gives CASRTLRTGLSSYNSPLHF.

This clonotype was seen repeatedly, ten times or more. This rearrangement joins TRBV29-1 to TRBJ2-7, with 12 bases aligning to TRBD1. CDR3 length equals 14 residues. Germline lookup yields CDR1 SQVTM and CDR2 ANQGSEA. J gave up 3 bases and V 4 bases, and 4 bases lay outside the gene matches. The CDR3 protein is CSVGGTGGNYEQYF. In DNA form, the CDR3 reads TGCAGCGTTGGAGGGACAGGGGGCAACTACGAGCAGTACTTC.

This clonotype occurred a few times. The rearrangement joins TRBV27 to TRBJ2-7; tentatively, D is TRBD1 (5 bases). The CDR3 totals 14 residues. V was shortened by 3 bases and J by 0 bases, with 9 bases between the two germline ends. Germline CDR1 and CDR2: MNHEY and SMNVEV (reference sequence). The CDR3 loop reads CASSFRGSSYEQYF. The CDR3 bases are TGTGCCAGCAGTTTTAGGGGATCCTCCTACGAGCAGTACTTC.

This clonotype was seen at least ten times. The V gene is TRBV7-9, the J gene TRBJ2-5; no clear D. The CDR3 length is 12 residues. Trimming cost V 0 bases and J 4 bases, with 3 bases left between them. The germline V gene encodes CDR1 SEHNR and CDR2 FQNEAQ (reference sequence). The CDR3 region is CASSLAVETQYF. The CDR3 DNA sequence: TGTGCCAGCAGCTTAGCCGTAGAGACCCAGTACTTC.

This chain links TRBV11-1 with TRBJ2-5; the D gene is possibly TRBD2 (5 bases). V gave up 5 bases and J gave up 3 bases, with 16 bases separating them. CDR3 length equals 15 residues. Germline CDR1 and CDR2: SGHAT and FQDESV (reference sequence). The DNA for the CDR3 is TGTGCCAGCAGCCATCCTCAGACGGGGAAAGAGACCCAGTACTTC. The encoded protein is CASSHPQTGKETQYF.

There are a few counts of this clonotype. V gene TRBV28 combines with J gene TRBJ2-7; 7 bases align to TRBD2. V shed 10 bases, J shed 3 bases, and the junction held 9 bases outside the gene matches. The CDR3 covers 13 residues. Germline CDR1 and CDR2: MDHEN and SYDVKM. The CDR3 reads CATGIGLDYEQYF. CDR3 in DNA: TGTGCCACGGGAATAGGACTAGACTACGAGCAGTACTTC.

The rearrangement uses TRBV9 and TRBJ1-3; the D gene is possibly TRBD1 (5 bases). The CDR3 loop spans 14 amino acids. CDR1 is SGDLS and CDR2 is YYNGEE in the germline V gene. V was trimmed by 7 bases and J by 7 bases, leaving 18 bases between them. The CDR3 is CASGKDSLLNTIYF. CDR3 DNA: TGTGCCAGCGGGAAAGACAGTTTGTTGAACACCATATATTTT.

V usage is TRBV19 and J usage is TRBJ2-7; TRBD2 aligns across 10 bases. CDR1 is LNHDA and CDR2 is SQIVND in the germline V gene (reference sequence). CDR3 length: 18 residues. V gave up 0 bases and J gave up 6 bases; unmatched junction bases: 14. CDR3 residues: CASSIDGGASGRVREQYF. Written as DNA, the CDR3 is TGTGCCAGTAGTATAGATGGAGGGGCTAGCGGGAGAGTACGCGAGCAGTACTTC. The entire variable domain, with the rest obtained from reference TRBV19 and TRBJ2-7, is as follows: DGGITQSPKYLFRKEGQNVTLSCEQNLNHDAMYWYRQDPGQGLRLIYYSQIVNDFQKGDIAEGYSVSREKKESFPLTVTSAQKNPTAFYLCASSIDGGASGRVREQYFGPGTRLTVT.

In this sample, this clonotype turned up many times. This chain joins TRBV28 and TRBJ2-1, with unresolved D. The CDR3 is 12 amino acids. From germline, CDR1 is MDHEN and CDR2 SYDVKM. Between the trimmed V and J ends, which lost 8 bases and 9 bases, there was a span of 14 bases. As DNA, the CDR3 is TGTGCCAGCGGCTGGGTGTCGGGTGAGCAGTTCTTC. Translated: CASGWVSGEQFF. The variable domain in full, completed from reference TRBV28 and TRBJ2-1, reads DVKVTQSSRYLVKRTGEKVFLECVQDMDHENMFWYRQDPGLGLRLIYFSYDVKMKEKGDIPEGYSVSREKKERFSLILESASTNQTSMYLCASGWVSGEQFFGPGTRLTVL.

CDR3 residues: CASSMRGLNTEAFF. In DNA, the CDR3 is TGTGCCAGTAGTATGAGGGGGCTTAACACTGAAGCTTTCTTT. The chain uses TRBV19 and TRBJ1-1, with 7 bases fitting TRBD1. The CDR3 is made up of 14 amino acids. V trimming: 3 bases; J trimming: 2 bases; junction bases outside the gene matches: 3. Germline V CDR1 and CDR2: LNHDA, SQIVND (reference sequence). Full variable domain (remainder filled in from reference TRBV19 and TRBJ1-1): DGGITQSPKYLFRKEGQNVTLSCEQNLNHDAMYWYRQDPGQGLRLIYYSQIVNDFQKGDIAEGYSVSREKKESFPLTVTSAQKNPTAFYLCASSMRGLNTEAFFGQGTRLTVV.

This clonotype has only a few counts. The J gene is TRBJ2-7, the V gene TRBV7-4; D ambiguous. Germline V gene sequence: CDR1 SGHVT, CDR2 SQSDAQ. V lost 7 bases and J lost 7, with 8 bases in between. The CDR3 totals 10 residues. CDR3 amino acids: CASIPEEQYF. The CDR3 DNA reads as TGTGCCAGCATCCCCGAGGAGCAGTACTTC.

This clonotype was detected only a few times. This rearrangement joins TRBV29-1 to TRBJ2-7; the match to TRBD2 covers 8 bases. With V trimmed by 5 bases and J by 7 bases, 10 bases remained unmatched. The CDR3 extends over 13 amino acids. CDR1 and CDR2 from the germline V gene are SQVTM and ANQGSEA. In nucleotides, the CDR3 is TGCAGCGTTACCCTACGGGAGGGCAAAGAGCAGTACTTC. Translating gives CSVTLREGKEQYF.

The chain recombines TRBV23-1 with TRBJ2-7, with TRBD2 matching over 7 bases. TRBV23-1 is filed as an ORF, its function uncertain. J lost 2 bases, V lost 0 bases, and 10 bases had no gene match. The CDR3 sequence is 17 residues long. The CDR3 here is CASSQSIAGSSAYEQYF. The CDR3 nucleotides are TGCGCCAGCAGTCAATCGATAGCGGGTTCCTCCGCCTACGAGCAGTACTTC.

CDR3 protein: CASSLPRGGVDTEAFF. CDR3 sequence (DNA): TGTGCCAGCAGTTTACCCCGGGGGGGGGTCGACACTGAAGCTTTCTTT. The rearrangement links TRBV28 to TRBJ1-1; D possibly corresponds to TRBD1 (5 bases). CDR3 length: 16 residues. The germline V gene has CDR1 MDHEN and CDR2 SYDVKM. V lost 2 bases and J lost 3, with 16 bases in between. Looking up the rest from reference TRBV28 and TRBJ1-1 gives the full variable domain: DVKVTQSSRYLVKRTGEKVFLECVQDMDHENMFWYRQDPGLGLRLIYFSYDVKMKEKGDIPEGYSVSREKKERFSLILESASTNQTSMYLCASSLPRGGVDTEAFFGQGTRLTVV.